This paragraph covers one T cell receptor beta chain sequence. The antigen remains unidentified. CDR3 length: 20 amino acids. The protocol was immunoSEQ multiplex PCR, while the TCRdb copy is restricted to in-frame clones and leaves out a portion. The table lists over 75,000 clones, about 90% of them singletons. The sample is drawn from a study of a mutant IDH1 vaccine in newly diagnosed glioma. Study results and limitations: Researchers report vaccine-induced immune responses in 93.3% of patients. Among top peripheral T cell clonotypes, changes seemed unrelated to pseudoprogression.

Time point meaning: baseline, week 1 (first vaccination visit). Described treatment: pre-vaccination baseline after standard-of-care therapy. Here the sequenced sample was PBMCs, taken from a glioma patient treated with radiotherapy, temozolomide or both. The sequence was collected from a woman between 45 and 60 years old with glioma. The chain recombines TRBV21-1 with TRBJ2-4; the DNA was not used to check the table's D call, TRBD1. TRBV21-1 is reported as a pseudogene. The CDR3 bases are TGTGCCAGCAGTACAGCAATACCGACTACAGGGAATGATGCCAAAAACATTCAGTACTTC. It codes for CASSTAIPTTGNDAKNIQYF.